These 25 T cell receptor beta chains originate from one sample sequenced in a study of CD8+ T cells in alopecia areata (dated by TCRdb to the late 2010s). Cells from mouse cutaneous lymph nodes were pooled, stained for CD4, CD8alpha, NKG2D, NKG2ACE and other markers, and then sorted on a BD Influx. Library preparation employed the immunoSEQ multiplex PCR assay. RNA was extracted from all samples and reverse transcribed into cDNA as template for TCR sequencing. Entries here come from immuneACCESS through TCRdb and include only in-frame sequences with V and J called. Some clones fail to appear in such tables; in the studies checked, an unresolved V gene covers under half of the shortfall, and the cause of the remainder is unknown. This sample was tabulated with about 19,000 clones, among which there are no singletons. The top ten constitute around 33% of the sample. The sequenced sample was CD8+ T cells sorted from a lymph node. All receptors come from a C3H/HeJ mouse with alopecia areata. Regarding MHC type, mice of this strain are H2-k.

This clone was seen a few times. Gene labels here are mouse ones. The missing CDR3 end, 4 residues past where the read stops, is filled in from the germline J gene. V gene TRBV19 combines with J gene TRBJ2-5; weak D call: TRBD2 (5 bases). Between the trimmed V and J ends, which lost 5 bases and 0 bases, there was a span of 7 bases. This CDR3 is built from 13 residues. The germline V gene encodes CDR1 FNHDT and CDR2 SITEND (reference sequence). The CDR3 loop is CASRGLNQDTQYF. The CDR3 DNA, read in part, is TGTGCCAGCAGAGGACTTAACCAAGAC.

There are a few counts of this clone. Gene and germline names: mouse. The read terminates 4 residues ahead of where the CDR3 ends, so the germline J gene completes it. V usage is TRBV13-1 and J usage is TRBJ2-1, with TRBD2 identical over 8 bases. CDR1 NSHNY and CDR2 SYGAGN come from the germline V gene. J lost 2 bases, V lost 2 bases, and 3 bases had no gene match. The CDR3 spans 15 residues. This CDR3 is CASSEPWGDYAEQFF. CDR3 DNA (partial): TGTGCCAGCAGTGAGCCCTGGGGGGACTATGCT.

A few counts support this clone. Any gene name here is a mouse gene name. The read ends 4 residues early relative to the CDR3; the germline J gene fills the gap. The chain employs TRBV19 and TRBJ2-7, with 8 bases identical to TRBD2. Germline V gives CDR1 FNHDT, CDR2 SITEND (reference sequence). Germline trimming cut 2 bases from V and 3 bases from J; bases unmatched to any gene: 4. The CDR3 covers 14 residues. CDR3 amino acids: CASSIGGGVYEQYF. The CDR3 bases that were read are TGTGCCAGCAGTATTGGTGGGGGGGTCTAT.

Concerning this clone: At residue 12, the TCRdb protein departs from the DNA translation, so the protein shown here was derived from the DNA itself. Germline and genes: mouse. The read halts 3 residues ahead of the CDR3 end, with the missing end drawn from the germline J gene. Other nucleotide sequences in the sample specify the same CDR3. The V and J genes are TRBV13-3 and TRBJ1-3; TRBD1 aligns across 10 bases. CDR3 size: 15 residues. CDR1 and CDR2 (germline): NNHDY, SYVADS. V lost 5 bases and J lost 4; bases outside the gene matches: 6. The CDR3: CASSRDRGSGNTLYF. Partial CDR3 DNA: TGTGCCAGCAGCAGGGACAGGGGATCCGGAAATACG.

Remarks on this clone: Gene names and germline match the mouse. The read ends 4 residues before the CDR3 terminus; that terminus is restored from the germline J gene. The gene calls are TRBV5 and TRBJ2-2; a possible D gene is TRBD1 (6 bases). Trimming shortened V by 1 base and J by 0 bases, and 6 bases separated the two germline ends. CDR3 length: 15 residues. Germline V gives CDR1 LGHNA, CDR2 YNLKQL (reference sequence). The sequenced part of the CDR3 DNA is TGTGCCAGCAGCCAAGGGACAGCAAACACCGGG. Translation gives CASSQGTANTG. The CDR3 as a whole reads CASSQGTANTGQLYF.

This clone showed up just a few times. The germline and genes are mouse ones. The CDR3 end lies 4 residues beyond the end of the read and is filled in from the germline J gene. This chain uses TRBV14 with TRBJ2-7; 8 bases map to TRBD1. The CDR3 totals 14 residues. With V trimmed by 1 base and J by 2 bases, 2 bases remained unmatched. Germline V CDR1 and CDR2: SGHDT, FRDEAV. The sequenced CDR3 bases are TGTGCCAGCAGTTTCGGACAGGGTACCTAT. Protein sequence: CASSFGQGTY. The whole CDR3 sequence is CASSFGQGTYEQYF.

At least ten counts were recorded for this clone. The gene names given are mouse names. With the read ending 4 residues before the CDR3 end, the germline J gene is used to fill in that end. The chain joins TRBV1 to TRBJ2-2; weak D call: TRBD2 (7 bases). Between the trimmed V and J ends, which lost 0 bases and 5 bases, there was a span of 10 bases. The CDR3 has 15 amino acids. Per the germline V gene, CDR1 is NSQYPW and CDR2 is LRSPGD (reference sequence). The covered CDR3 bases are TGCACCTGCAGTGCAGACTGGGGGCGGACCGGG. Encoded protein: CTCSADWGRTG. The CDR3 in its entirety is CTCSADWGRTGQLYF.

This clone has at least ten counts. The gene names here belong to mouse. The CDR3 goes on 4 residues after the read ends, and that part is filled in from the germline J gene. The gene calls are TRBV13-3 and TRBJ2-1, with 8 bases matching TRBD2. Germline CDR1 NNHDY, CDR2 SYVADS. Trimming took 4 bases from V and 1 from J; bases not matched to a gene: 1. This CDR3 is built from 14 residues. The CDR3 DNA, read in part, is TGTGCCAGCAGTCCTGGGGGGAACTATGCT. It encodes CASSPGGNYA. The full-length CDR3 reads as CASSPGGNYAEQFF.

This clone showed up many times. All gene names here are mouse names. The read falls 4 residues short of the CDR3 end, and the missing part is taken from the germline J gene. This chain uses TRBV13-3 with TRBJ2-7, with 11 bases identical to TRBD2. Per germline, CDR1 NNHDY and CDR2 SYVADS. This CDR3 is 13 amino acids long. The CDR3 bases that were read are TGTGCCAGCAGAAACTGGGGGGGCGAT. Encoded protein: CASRNWGGD. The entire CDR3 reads CASRNWGGDEQYF.

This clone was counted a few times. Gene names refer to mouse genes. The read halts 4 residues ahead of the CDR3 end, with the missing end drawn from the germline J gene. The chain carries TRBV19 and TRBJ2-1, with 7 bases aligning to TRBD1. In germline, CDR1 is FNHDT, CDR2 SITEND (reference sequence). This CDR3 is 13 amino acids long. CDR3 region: CASSIGRGAEQFF. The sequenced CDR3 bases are TGTGCCAGCAGTATCGGCAGGGGGGCT.

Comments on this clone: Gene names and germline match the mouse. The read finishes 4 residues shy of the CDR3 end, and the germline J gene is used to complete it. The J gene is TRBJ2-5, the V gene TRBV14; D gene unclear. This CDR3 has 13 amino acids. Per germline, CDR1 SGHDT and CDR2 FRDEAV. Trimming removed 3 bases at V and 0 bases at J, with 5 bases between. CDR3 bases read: TGTGCCAGCAGTTACATTAACCAAGAC. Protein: CASSYINQD. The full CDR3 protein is CASSYINQDTQYF.

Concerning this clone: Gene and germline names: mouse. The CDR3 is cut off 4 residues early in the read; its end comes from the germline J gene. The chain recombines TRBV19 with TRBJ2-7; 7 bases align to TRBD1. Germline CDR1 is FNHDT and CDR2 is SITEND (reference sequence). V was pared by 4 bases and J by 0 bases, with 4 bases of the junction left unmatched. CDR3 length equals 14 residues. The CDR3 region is CASSRDRSSYEQYF. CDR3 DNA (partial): TGTGCCAGCAGTCGGGACAGAAGCTCCTAT.

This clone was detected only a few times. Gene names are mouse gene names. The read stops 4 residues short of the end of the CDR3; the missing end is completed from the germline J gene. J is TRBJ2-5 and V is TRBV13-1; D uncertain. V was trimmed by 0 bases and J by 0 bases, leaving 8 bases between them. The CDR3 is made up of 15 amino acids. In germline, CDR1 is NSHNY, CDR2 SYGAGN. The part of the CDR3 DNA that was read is TGTGCCAGCAGTGATGGCAGATTTAACCAAGAC. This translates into CASSDGRFNQD. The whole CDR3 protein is CASSDGRFNQDTQYF.

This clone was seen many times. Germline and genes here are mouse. CDR3: CASEGVYEQYF. Partial CDR3 DNA: TGTGCCAGCGAGGGGGTTTAT. This chain links TRBV19 with TRBJ2-7, with a tentative D call TRBD1 (6 bases). The read stops 4 residues short of the end of the CDR3; the missing end is completed from the germline J gene. The CDR3 spans 11 residues. Germline V gives CDR1 FNHDT, CDR2 SITEND (reference sequence).

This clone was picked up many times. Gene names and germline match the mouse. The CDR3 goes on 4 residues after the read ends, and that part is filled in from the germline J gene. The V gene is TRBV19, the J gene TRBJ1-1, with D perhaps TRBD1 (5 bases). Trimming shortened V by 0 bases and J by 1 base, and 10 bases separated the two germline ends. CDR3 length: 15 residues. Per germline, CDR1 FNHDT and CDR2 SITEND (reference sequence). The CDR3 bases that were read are TGTGCCAGCAGTATAGCAGGGAGGGAAAACACA. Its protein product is CASSIAGRENT. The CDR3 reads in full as CASSIAGRENTEVFF.

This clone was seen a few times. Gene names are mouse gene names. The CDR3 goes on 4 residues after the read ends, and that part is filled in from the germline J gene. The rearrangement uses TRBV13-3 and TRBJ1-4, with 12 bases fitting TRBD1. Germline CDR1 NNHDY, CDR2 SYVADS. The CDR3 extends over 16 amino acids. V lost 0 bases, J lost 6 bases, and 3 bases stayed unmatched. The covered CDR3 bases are TGTGCCAGCAGTGATGAACGGGACAGGGGGCACGAA. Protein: CASSDERDRGHE. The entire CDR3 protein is CASSDERDRGHERLFF.

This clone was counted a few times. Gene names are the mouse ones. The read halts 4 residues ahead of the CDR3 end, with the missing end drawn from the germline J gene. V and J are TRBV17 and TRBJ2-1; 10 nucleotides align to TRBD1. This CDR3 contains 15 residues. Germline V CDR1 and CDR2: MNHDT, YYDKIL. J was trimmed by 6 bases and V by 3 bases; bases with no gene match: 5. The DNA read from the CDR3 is TGTGCTAGCAGTAGTCGGGACAGGGGATTTGCT. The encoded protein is CASSSRDRGFA. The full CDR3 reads CASSSRDRGFAEQFF.

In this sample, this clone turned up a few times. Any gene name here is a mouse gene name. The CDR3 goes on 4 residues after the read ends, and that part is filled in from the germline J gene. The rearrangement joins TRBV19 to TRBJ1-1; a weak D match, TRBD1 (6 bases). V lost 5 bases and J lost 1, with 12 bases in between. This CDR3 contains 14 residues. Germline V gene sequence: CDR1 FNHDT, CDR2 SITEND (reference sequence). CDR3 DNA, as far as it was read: TGTGCCAGCAGAGTCGGGACAAAAAACACA. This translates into CASRVGTKNT. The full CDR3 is CASRVGTKNTEVFF.

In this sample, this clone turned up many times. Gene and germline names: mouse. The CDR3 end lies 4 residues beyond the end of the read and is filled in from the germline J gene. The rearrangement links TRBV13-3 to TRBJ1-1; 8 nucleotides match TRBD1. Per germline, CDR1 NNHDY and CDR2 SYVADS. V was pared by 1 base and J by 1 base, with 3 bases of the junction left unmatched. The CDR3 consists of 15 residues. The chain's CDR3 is CASSDPDRGNTEVFF. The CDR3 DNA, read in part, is TGTGCCAGCAGTGATCCCGACAGGGGAAACACA.

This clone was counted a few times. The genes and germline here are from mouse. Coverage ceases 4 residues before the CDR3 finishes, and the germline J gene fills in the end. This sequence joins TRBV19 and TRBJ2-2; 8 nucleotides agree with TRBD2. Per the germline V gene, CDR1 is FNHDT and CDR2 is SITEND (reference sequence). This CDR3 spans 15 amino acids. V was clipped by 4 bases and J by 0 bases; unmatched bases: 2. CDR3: CASSRDWTNTGQLYF. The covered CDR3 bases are TGTGCCAGCAGTCGGGACTGGACAAACACCGGG.

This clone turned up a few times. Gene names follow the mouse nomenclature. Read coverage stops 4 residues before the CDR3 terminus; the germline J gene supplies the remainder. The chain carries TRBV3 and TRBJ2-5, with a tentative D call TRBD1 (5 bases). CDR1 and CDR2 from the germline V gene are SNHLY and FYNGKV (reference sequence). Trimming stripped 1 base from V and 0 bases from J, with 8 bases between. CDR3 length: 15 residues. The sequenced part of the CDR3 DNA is TGTGCCAGCAGCTTAGAGGGGATTAACCAAGAC. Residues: CASSLEGINQD. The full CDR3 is CASSLEGINQDTQYF.

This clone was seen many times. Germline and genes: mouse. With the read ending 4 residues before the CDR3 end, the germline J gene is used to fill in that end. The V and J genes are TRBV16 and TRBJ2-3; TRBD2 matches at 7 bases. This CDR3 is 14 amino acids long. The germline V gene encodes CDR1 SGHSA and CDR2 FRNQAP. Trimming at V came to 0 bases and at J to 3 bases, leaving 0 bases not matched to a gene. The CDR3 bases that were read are TGTGCAAGCAGCTTAGACTGGGGGGCAGAA. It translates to CASSLDWGAE. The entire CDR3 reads CASSLDWGAETLYF.

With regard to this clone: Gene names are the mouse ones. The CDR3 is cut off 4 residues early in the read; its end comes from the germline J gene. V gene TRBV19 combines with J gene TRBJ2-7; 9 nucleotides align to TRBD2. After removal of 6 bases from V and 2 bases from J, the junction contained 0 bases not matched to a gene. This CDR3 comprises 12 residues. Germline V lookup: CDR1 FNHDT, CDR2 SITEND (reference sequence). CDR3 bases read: TGTGCCAGCACTGGGGGGGCCTAT. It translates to CASTGGAY. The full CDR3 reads CASTGGAYEQYF.

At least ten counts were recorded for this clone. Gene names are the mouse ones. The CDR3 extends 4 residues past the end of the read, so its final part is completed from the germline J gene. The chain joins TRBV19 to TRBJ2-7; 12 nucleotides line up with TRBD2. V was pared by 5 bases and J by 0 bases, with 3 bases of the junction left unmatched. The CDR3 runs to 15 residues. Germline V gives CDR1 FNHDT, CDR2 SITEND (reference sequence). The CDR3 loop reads CASRRLGGRSYEQYF. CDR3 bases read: TGTGCCAGCAGGCGACTGGGGGGGCGCTCCTAT.

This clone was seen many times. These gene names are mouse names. The CDR3 bases that were read are TGCACCTGCAGTGCAGATCCGGACAGGGGGCGGGGCTCC. Its protein product is CTCSADPDRGRGS. The full-length CDR3 reads as CTCSADPDRGRGSDYTF. The V gene is TRBV1, the J gene TRBJ1-2; 11 bases match TRBD1. The read comes to an end 4 residues before the CDR3 does, leaving the germline J gene to fill in the end. Germline CDR1 is NSQYPW and CDR2 is LRSPGD (reference sequence). V lost 0 bases, J lost 4 bases, and 7 bases stayed unmatched. CDR3 length: 17 residues. The entire variable domain, with the rest obtained from reference TRBV1 and TRBJ1-2, is as follows: VTLLEQNPRWRLVPRGQAVNLRCILKNSQYPWMSWYQQDLQKQLQWLFTLRSPGDKEVKSLPGADYLATRVTDTELRLQVANMSQGRTLYCTCSADPDRGRGSDYTFGSGTRLLVI.